This T cell receptor beta chain emerged from a study of sequential checkpoint blockade in melanoma. Overall study: Maintenance nivolumab came after either treatment sequence.

Clones were sequenced by immunoSEQ multiplex PCR, and TCRdb holds only the in-frame ones, with some missing. This sample has fewer than 20,000 clones, with approximately 82% found just once. The treatment here: randomized to nivolumab then ipilimumab (arm A) or the reverse (arm B). V was clipped by 1 base and J by 7 bases, with 23 bases between them. In germline, CDR1 is MGHRA, CDR2 YSYEKL. The CDR3 runs to 17 residues. The receptor was isolated from a human donor with melanoma. V usage is TRBV4-1 and J usage is TRBJ2-7; D ambiguous. The sequences come from CD8+ T cells sorted from blood (inferred from file names), collected from a patient given nivolumab and ipilimumab in sequence. In DNA form, the CDR3 reads TGCGCCAGCAGCCAAGCTCCTGGGCCCCATCGAGCCGAAGAGCAGTACTTC. This gives the protein CASSQAPGPHRAEEQYF.